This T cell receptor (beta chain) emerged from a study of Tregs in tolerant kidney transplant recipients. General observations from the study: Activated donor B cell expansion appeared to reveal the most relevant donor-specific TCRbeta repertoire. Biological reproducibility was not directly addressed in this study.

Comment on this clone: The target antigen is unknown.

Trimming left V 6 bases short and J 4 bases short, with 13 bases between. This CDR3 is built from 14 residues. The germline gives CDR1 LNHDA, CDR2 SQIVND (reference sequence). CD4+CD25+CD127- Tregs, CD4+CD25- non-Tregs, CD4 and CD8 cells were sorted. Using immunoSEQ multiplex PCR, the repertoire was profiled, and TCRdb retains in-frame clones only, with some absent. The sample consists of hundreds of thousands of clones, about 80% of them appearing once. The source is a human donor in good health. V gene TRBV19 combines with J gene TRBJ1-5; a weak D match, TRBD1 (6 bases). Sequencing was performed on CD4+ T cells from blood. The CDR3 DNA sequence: TGTGCCAGTAGCGGGACATTGGCTAATCAGCCCCAGCATTTT. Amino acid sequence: CASSGTLANQPQHF.